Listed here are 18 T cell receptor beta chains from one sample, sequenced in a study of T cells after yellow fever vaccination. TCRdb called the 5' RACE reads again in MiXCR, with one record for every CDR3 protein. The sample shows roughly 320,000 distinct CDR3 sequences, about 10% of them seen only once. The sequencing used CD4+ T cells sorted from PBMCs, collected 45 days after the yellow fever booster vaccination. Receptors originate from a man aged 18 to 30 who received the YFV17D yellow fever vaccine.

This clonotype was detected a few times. The CDR3 DNA is TGTGCCAGCTCACCTCGGGCAGGGGCCAACGAAGAACTGTTTTTT. This codes for CASSPRAGANEELFF. This chain links TRBV18 with TRBJ1-4; a possible D gene is TRBD1 (6 bases). CDR3 length equals 15 residues. Per germline, CDR1 KGHSH and CDR2 LQKENI. V was shortened by 3 bases and J by 12 bases, with 20 bases between the two germline ends.

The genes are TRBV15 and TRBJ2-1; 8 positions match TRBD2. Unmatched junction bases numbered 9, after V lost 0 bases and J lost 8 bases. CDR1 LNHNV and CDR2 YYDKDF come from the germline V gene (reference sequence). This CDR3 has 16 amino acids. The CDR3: CATSRDRGTRPYEQFF. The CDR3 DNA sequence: TGTGCCACCAGCAGAGATCGGGGGACTAGGCCTTATGAGCAGTTCTTC. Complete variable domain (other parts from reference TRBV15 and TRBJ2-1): DAMVIQNPRYQVTQFGKPVTLSCSQTLNHNVMYWYQQKSSQAPKLLFHYYDKDFNNEADTPDNFQSRRPNTSFCFLDIRSPGLGDTAMYLCATSRDRGTRPYEQFFGPGTRLTVL.

The CDR3 sequence is CASSLDLLQEYF. CDR3 in DNA: TGCGCCAGCAGCTTGGATCTCCTTCAAGAGTACTTC. The chain uses TRBV5-1 and TRBJ2-5; D call uncertain. Between the trimmed V and J ends, which lost 0 bases and 12 bases, there was a span of 12 bases. The CDR3 extends over 12 amino acids. In germline, CDR1 is SGHRS, CDR2 YFSETQ.

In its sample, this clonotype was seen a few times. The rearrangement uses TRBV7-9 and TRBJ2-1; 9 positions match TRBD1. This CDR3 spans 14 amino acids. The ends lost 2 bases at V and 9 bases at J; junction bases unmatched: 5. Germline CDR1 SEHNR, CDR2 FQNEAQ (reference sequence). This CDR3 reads CASSLQQGAGEQFF. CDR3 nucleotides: TGTGCCAGCAGCTTACAACAGGGGGCTGGTGAGCAGTTCTTC.

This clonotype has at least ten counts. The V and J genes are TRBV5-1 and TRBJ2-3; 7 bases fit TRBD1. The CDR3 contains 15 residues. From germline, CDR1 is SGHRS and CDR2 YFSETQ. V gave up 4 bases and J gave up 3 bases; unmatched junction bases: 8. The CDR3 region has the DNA TGCGCCAGCAGCGGCCGGGACAGAGGGACAGATACGCAGTATTTT. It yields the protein CASSGRDRGTDTQYF.

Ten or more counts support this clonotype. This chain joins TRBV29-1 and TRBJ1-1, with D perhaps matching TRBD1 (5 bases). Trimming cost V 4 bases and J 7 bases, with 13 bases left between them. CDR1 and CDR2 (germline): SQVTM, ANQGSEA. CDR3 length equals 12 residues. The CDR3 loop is CSVAWGDVEAFF. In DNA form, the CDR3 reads TGCAGCGTTGCGTGGGGGGATGTTGAAGCTTTCTTT.

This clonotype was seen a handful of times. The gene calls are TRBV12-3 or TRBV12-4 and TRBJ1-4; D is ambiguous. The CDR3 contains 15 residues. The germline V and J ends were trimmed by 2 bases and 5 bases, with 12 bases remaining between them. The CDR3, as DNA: TGTGCCAGCAGTTTATGGGCGACGAGAAATGAAAAACTGTTTTTT. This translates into CASSLWATRNEKLFF.

The CDR3 DNA reads as TGTGCCAGCAGCCAAGCAAGTGGGACAGGGATCTCCTACGAGCAGTACGTC. Translation gives CASSQASGTGISYEQYV. The chain uses TRBV4-2 and TRBJ2-7; 9 bases line up with TRBD1. Losses at the gene ends were 1 base for V and 0 bases for J; bases not matched to a gene: 7. The germline V gene encodes CDR1 LGHNA and CDR2 YNFKEQ. CDR3 length: 17 residues.

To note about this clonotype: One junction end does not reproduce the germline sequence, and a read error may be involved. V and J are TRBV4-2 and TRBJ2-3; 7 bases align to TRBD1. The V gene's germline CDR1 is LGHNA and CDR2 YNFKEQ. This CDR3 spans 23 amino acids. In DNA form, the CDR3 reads TGCGCCAGCAGCCAAGAACCTGCCCGTCTGGGACAGAGACTTCAACGTAGCACAGATACGCAGTATTTT. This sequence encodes CASSQEPARLGQRLQRSTDTQYF.

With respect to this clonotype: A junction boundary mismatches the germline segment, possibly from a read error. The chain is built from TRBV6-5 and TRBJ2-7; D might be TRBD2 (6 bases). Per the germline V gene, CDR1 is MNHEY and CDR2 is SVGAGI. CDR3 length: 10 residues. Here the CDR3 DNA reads TGTGCCAGCAGTCCACAGCGGAGGGACTTC. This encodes CASSPQRRDF.

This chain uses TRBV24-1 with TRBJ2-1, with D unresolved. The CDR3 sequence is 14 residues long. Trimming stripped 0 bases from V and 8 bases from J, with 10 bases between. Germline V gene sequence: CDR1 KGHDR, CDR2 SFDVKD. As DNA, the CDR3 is TGTGCCACCAGTGATTTGCGTGGAGCTGATGAGCAGTTCTTC. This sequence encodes CATSDLRGADEQFF.

CDR3 protein: CASSGRQGADTIYF. For the CDR3, the DNA is TGTGCCAGCAGCGGACGGCAGGGTGCCGACACCATATATTTT. The rearrangement links TRBV7-2 to TRBJ1-3; a weak D match, TRBD1 (5 bases). Trimming cost V 5 bases and J 8 bases, with 16 bases left between them. This CDR3 spans 14 amino acids. In germline, CDR1 is SGHTA, CDR2 FQGNSA. The whole variable domain, filled in from reference TRBV7-2 and TRBJ1-3, reads GAGVSQSPSNKVTEKGKDVELRCDPISGHTALYWYRQSLGQGLEFLIYFQGNSAPDKSGLPSDRFSAERTGGSVSTLTIQRTQQEDSAVYLCASSGRQGADTIYFGEGSWLTVV.

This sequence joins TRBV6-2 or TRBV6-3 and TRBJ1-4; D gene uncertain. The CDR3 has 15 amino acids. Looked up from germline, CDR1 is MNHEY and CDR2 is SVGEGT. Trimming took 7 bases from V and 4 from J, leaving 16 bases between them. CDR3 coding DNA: TGTGCCAGCACGGTATCCTGGACGGGTAATGAAAAACTGTTTTTT. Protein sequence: CASTVSWTGNEKLFF.

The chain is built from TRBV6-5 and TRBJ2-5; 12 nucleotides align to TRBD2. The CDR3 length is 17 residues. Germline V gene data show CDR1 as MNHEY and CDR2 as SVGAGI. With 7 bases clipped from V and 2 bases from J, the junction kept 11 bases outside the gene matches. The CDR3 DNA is TGTGCCAGCACCCGACGACTAGCGGGGGCTAGGCAAGAGACCCAGTACTTC. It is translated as CASTRRLAGARQETQYF.

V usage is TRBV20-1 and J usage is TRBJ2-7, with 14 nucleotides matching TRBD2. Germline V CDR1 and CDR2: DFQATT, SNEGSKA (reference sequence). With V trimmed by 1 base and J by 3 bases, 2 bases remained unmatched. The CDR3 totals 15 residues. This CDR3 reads CSARATSGGDYEQYV. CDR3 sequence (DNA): TGCAGTGCTAGAGCGACTAGCGGGGGGGACTACGAGCAGTACGTC.

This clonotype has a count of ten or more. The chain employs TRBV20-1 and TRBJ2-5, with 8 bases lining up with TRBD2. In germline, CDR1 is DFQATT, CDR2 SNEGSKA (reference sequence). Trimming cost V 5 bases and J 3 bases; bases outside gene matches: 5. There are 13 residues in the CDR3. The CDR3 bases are TGCAGTGCTCCGCGGGGGGCTGAAGAGACCCAGTACTTC. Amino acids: CSAPRGAEETQYF.

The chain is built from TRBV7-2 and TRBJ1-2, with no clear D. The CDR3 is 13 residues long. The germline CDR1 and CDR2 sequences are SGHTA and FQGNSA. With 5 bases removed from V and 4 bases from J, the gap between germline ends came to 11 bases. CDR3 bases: TGTGCCAGCAGCCTTTGGGGAGCCTATGGCTACACCTTC. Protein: CASSLWGAYGYTF.

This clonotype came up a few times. CDR3 nucleotides: TGTGCCAGCAGCCGGGAATTCCGGGACATCGGGGAGCTGTTTTTT. This translates into CASSREFRDIGELFF. This chain connects TRBV7-2 to TRBJ2-2; weak D call: TRBD1 (6 bases). Germline V gene sequence: CDR1 SGHTA, CDR2 FQGNSA. The CDR3 is made up of 15 amino acids. The V end was cut by 5 bases, the J end by 7 bases, with 17 bases between.